These 17 T cell receptor beta chains were sequenced from one sample in a study of cytomegalovirus exposure and HLA in healthy donors. PCR amplification relied on 60 Vbeta primers (plus 13 Jbeta primers). TCRdb's table, derived via immunoSEQ multiplex PCR, lists solely in-frame clones and lacks some. The data contain about 190,000 clones, approximately 75% of them seen just once; the ten biggest clones take up about 4.8%. Sequencing used PBMCs. The receptors come from a man aged 30-40 years in good health and CMV-seropositive.

The rearrangement uses TRBV30 and TRBJ2-7; D is possibly TRBD1 (5 bases). This CDR3 comprises 12 residues. Germline CDR1 GTSNPN, CDR2 SVGIG (reference sequence). The V and J ends lost 4 bases and 4 bases respectively, with 11 bases between them. The CDR3 DNA sequence: TGTGCCTGGACTCGTGACAGTTACGAGCAGTACTTC. It encodes CAWTRDSYEQYF.

V is TRBV6-5 and J is TRBJ1-4; D is perhaps TRBD1 (5 bases). Germline CDR1 MNHEY, CDR2 SVGAGI. This CDR3 is built from 13 residues. Between the trimmed V and J ends, which lost 6 bases and 7 bases, there was a span of 12 bases. The CDR3 DNA reads TGTGCCAGCAGGGCCGCCGGGGGTGAAAAACTGTTTTTT. Amino acid sequence: CASRAAGGEKLFF.

The chain has TRBV7-8 and TRBJ2-2; possible D gene TRBD2, 6 bases. Trimming pared 5 bases from V and 4 bases from J, leaving 14 bases between. The CDR3 is 15 residues long. Germline values: CDR1 SGHVS, CDR2 FQNEAQ. CDR3 sequence (DNA): TGTGCCAGCAGCCTACTAGCTTTAGGCACCGGGGAGCTGTTTTTT. Amino acid sequence: CASSLLALGTGELFF.

The chain has TRBV2 and TRBJ1-2, with unresolved D. Between the trimmed V and J ends, which lost 7 bases and 0 bases, there was a span of 12 bases. This CDR3 is built from 14 residues. The V gene's germline CDR1 is SNHLY and CDR2 FYNNEI. The CDR3 coding sequence is TGTGCCAGCATCGAGGGCCTCTCTAACTATGGCTACACCTTC. This gives the protein CASIEGLSNYGYTF.

This clone showed up just once. V is TRBV7-2 and J is TRBJ2-1, with D tentatively TRBD2 (6 bases). Germline V gene sequence: CDR1 SGHTA, CDR2 FQGNSA. The CDR3 is 14 amino acids. The V end lost 3 bases, the J end lost 6 bases, and 12 bases lay between the germline ends. This chain's CDR3 is CASSLGTPGNEQFF. CDR3 DNA: TGTGCCAGCAGCTTGGGGACTCCTGGCAATGAGCAGTTCTTC.

The chain employs TRBV2 and TRBJ2-3; 11 bases agree with TRBD2. Germline loops: CDR1 SNHLY, CDR2 FYNNEI. With V trimmed by 7 bases and J by 4 bases, 7 bases remained unmatched. This CDR3 region has 15 residues. CDR3 loop: CASITSGGSADTQYF. The DNA for the CDR3 is TGTGCCAGCATCACTAGCGGGGGTTCTGCAGATACGCAGTATTTT.

The chain has TRBV7-6 and TRBJ2-1; possible D gene TRBD1, 6 bases. There are 12 residues in the CDR3. CDR1 is SGHVS and CDR2 is FNYEAQ in the germline V gene. With 5 bases removed from V and 8 bases from J, the gap between germline ends came to 10 bases. The CDR3: CASSHRVHEQFF. CDR3 coding DNA: TGTGCCAGCAGCCACAGGGTCCATGAGCAGTTCTTC.

This sequence joins TRBV11-3 and TRBJ2-1; D ambiguous. Germline V lookup: CDR1 SGHNT, CDR2 YENEEA. This CDR3 is 15 amino acids long. Trimming took 4 bases from V and 0 from J, leaving 10 bases between them. The CDR3 sequence: CASSSFESSYNEQFF. The CDR3 DNA reads TGTGCCAGCAGCTCCTTTGAGAGCTCCTACAATGAGCAGTTCTTC. The full variable domain, in which reference TRBV11-3 and TRBJ2-1 provide the parts outside the CDR3, is EAGVVQSPRYKIIEKKQPVAFWCNPISGHNTLYWYLQNLGQGPELLIRYENEEAVDDSQLPKDRFSAERLKGVDSTLKIQPAELGDSAVYLCASSSFESSYNEQFFGPGTRLTVL.

This clone was found once. This chain links TRBV19 with TRBJ1-3; D perhaps matches TRBD1 (6 bases). The CDR3 covers 14 residues. V was pared by 3 bases and J by 4 bases, with 10 bases between. Looked up from germline, CDR1 is LNHDA and CDR2 is SQIVND (reference sequence). The CDR3 DNA is TGTGCCAGTAGTATGGGGACACTGGGAAACACCATATATTTT. Translated, it gives CASSMGTLGNTIYF.

This clone was detected once. V is TRBV6-6 and J is TRBJ2-1, with 8 bases that match TRBD2. The CDR3 runs 14 residues. Looked up from germline, CDR1 is MNHNY and CDR2 is SVGAGI (reference sequence). CDR3 loop: CAGGGGRSQDEQFF. CDR3 nucleotides: TGTGCAGGGGGGGGCGGGAGGTCCCAGGATGAGCAGTTCTTC.

There are a few counts of this clone. The chain employs TRBV6-5 and TRBJ2-7, with D possibly matching TRBD1 (5 bases). The CDR3 runs to 13 residues. V shed 4 bases and J shed 3 bases, with 10 bases lying between them. The germline gives CDR1 MNHEY, CDR2 SVGAGI. The CDR3 DNA reads as TGTGCCAGCAGTTTCACAGGAGACTACGAGCAGTACTTC. Translated: CASSFTGDYEQYF.

The V and J genes are TRBV5-1 and TRBJ2-7; 7 bases line up with TRBD1. CDR3 length equals 15 residues. Trimming took 3 bases from V and 1 from J; bases not matched to a gene: 7. Germline-derived CDR1 and CDR2 are SGHRS and YFSETQ. The CDR3 sequence is CASSSSGTASYEQYF. In DNA form, the CDR3 reads TGCGCCAGCAGCTCGTCCGGGACAGCTTCCTACGAGCAGTACTTC.

The rearrangement links TRBV10-3 to TRBJ2-1; 8 bases fit TRBD2. The trim removed 2 bases at V and 7 bases at J, leaving 22 bases unmatched. Germline V lookup: CDR1 ENHRY, CDR2 SYGVKD. There are 20 residues in the CDR3. CDR3 amino acids: CAISERAGEVGAGARNEQFF. As DNA, the CDR3 is TGTGCCATCAGTGAGAGAGCAGGGGAGGTCGGAGCGGGGGCCCGGAATGAGCAGTTCTTC.

The chain employs TRBV7-2 and TRBJ2-7, with TRBD2 identical over 7 bases. The germline V gene has CDR1 SGHTA and CDR2 FQGNSA. The CDR3 extends over 14 amino acids. With V trimmed by 5 bases and J by 4 bases, 8 bases remained unmatched. CDR3 sequence (DNA): TGTGCCAGCAGCAGGGCGGGAGTCGGGTACGAGCAGTACTTC. This gives the protein CASSRAGVGYEQYF.

V and J are TRBV4-3 and TRBJ1-6, with 7 bases that match TRBD1. Germline CDR1 is LGHNA and CDR2 is YSLEER. J lost 6 bases, V lost 2 bases, and 4 bases had no gene match. The CDR3 is 15 residues long. The CDR3 here is CASSQYSGGNSPLHF. Here the CDR3 DNA reads TGCGCCAGCAGCCAATATTCAGGGGGTAATTCACCCCTCCACTTT.

This clone was counted between two and nine times. The J gene is TRBJ2-2, the V gene TRBV9; the D gene is possibly TRBD2 (6 bases). V shed 0 bases and J shed 5 bases, with 11 bases lying between them. CDR3 length: 15 residues. Germline CDR1 is SGDLS and CDR2 is YYNGEE. The CDR3 region is CASSVGGILTGELFF. As DNA, the CDR3 is TGTGCCAGCAGCGTAGGCGGGATTTTAACCGGGGAGCTGTTTTTT.

This chain links TRBV5-6 with TRBJ1-2; 9 positions agree with TRBD1. The V segment lost 6 bases and the J segment 7 bases; nucleotides outside the gene matches: 7. The CDR3 loop spans 13 amino acids. The germline V gene encodes CDR1 SGHDT and CDR2 YYEEEE. Here the CDR3 DNA reads TGTGCCAGCACCCGGGACAGGGTGCTTGGCTACACCTTC. Translating gives CASTRDRVLGYTF.